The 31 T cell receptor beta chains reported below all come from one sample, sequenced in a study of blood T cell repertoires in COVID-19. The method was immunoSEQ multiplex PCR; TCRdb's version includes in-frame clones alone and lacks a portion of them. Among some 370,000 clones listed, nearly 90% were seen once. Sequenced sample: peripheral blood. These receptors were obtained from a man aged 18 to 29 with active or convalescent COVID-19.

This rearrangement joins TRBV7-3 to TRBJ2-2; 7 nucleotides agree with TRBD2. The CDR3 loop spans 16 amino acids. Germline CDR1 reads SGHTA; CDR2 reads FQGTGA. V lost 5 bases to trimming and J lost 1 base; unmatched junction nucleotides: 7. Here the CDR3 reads CASSRRAGENTGELFF. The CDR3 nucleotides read TGTGCCAGCAGCCGTCGGGCGGGAGAGAACACCGGGGAGCTGTTTTTT.

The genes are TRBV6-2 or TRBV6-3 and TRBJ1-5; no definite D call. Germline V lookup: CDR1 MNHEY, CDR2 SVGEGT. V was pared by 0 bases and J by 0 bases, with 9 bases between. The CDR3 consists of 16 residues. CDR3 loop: CASSYSGVSSNQPQHF. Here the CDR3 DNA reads TGTGCCAGCAGTTACTCGGGCGTTAGTAGCAATCAGCCCCAGCATTTT.

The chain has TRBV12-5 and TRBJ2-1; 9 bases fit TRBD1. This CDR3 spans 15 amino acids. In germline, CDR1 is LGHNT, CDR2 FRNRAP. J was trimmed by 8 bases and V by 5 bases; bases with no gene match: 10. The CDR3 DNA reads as TGTGCTAGTGGTCAGAACCGGGACAGGGCCCATGAGCAGTTCTTC. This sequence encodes CASGQNRDRAHEQFF.

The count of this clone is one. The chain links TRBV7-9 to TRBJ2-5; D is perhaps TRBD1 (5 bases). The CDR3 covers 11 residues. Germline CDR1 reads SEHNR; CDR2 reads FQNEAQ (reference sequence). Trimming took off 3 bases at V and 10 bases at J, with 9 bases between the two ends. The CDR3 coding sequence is TGTGCCAGCAGCTTTAGGGGAAACCAGTACTTC. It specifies CASSFRGNQYF. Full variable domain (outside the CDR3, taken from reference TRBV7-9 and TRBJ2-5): DTGVSQNPRHKITKRGQNVTFRCDPISEHNRLYWYRQTLGQGPEFLTYFQNEAQLEKSRLLSDRFSAERPKGSFSTLEIQRTEQGDSAMYLCASSFRGNQYFGPGTRLLVL.

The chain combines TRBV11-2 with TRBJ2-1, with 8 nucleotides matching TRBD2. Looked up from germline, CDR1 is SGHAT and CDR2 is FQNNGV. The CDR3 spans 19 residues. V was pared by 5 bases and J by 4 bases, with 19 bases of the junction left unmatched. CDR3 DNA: TGTGCCAGCAGCCCCGGTGGGCAACCGGGACTAGGGGATTACAATGAGCAGTTCTTC. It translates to CASSPGGQPGLGDYNEQFF.

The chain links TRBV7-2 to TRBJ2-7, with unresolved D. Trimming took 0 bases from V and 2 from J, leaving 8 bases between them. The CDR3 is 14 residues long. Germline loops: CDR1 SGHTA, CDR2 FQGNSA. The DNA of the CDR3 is TGTGCCAGCAGCTTAGCGTTTCAGGCCTACGAGCAGTACTTC. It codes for CASSLAFQAYEQYF.

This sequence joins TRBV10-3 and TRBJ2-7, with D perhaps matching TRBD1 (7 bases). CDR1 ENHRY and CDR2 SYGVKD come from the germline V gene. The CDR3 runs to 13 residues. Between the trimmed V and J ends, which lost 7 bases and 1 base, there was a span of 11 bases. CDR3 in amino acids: CAINQGGSYEQYF. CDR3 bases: TGTGCCATCAACCAGGGGGGATCCTACGAGCAGTACTTC.

This CDR3 is CASSFREGGNQPQHF. DNA for the CDR3: TGTGCCAGCAGCTTCCGGGAAGGTGGTAATCAGCCCCAGCATTTT. This chain joins TRBV7-2 and TRBJ1-5, with D uncertain. Trimming took off 3 bases at V and 4 bases at J, with 13 bases between the two ends. In germline, CDR1 is SGHTA, CDR2 FQGNSA. This CDR3 spans 15 amino acids. Full variable domain (remainder filled in from reference TRBV7-2 and TRBJ1-5): GAGVSQSPSNKVTEKGKDVELRCDPISGHTALYWYRQSLGQGLEFLIYFQGNSAPDKSGLPSDRFSAERTGGSVSTLTIQRTQQEDSAVYLCASSFREGGNQPQHFGDGTRLSIL.

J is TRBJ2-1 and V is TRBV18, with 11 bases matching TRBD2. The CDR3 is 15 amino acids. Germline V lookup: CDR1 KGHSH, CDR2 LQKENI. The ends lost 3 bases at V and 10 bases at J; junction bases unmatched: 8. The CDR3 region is CASSPSLAGGWEQFF. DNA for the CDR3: TGTGCCAGCTCACCCTCCCTAGCGGGAGGCTGGGAGCAGTTCTTC.

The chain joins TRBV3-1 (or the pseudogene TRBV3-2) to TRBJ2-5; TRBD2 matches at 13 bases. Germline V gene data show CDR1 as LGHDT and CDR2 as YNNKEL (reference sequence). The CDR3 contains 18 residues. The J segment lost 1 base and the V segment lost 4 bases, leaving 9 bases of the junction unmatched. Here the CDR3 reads CASSLRTSGGHRQETQYF. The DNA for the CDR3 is TGTGCCAGCAGCCTCCGGACTAGCGGGGGCCATCGCCAAGAGACCCAGTACTTC.

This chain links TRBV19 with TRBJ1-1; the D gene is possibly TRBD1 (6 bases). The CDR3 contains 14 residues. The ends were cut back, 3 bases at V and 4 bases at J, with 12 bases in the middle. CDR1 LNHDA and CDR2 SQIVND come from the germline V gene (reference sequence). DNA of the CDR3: TGTGCCAGTAGTATCAAACAGGGAATCACTGAAGCTTTCTTT. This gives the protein CASSIKQGITEAFF. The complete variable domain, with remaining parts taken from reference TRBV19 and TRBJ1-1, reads DGGITQSPKYLFRKEGQNVTLSCEQNLNHDAMYWYRQDPGQGLRLIYYSQIVNDFQKGDIAEGYSVSREKKESFPLTVTSAQKNPTAFYLCASSIKQGITEAFFGQGTRLTVV.

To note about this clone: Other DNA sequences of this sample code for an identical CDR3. CDR3 DNA sequence: TGTGCCAGCAGCTTAGATCAAGGCGGGCAGCCCCAGCATTTT. It is translated as CASSLDQGGQPQHF. The chain links TRBV7-2 to TRBJ1-5; no definite D call. This CDR3 spans 14 amino acids. With 1 base removed from V and 7 bases from J, the gap between germline ends came to 11 bases. Germline V gives CDR1 SGHTA, CDR2 FQGNSA.

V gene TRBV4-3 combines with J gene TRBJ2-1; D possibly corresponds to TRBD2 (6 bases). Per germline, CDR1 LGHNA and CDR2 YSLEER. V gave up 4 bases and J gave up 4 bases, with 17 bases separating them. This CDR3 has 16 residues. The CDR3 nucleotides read TGCGCCAGCAGCCCGGGGCACGGGGGAGATTACAATGAGCAGTTCTTC. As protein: CASSPGHGGDYNEQFF.

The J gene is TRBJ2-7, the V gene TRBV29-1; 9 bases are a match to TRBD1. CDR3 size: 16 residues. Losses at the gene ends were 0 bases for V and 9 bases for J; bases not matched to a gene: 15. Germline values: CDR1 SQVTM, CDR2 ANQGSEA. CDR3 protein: CSVEETGGALQPGQYF. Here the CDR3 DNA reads TGCAGCGTTGAAGAGACAGGGGGAGCTCTACAACCTGGGCAGTACTTC.

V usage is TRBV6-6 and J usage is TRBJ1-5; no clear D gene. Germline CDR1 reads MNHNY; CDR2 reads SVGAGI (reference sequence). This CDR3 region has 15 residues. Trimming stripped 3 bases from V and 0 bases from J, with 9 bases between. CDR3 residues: CASSYEGNSNQPQHF. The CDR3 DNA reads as TGTGCCAGCAGTTATGAGGGTAATAGCAATCAGCCCCAGCATTTT.

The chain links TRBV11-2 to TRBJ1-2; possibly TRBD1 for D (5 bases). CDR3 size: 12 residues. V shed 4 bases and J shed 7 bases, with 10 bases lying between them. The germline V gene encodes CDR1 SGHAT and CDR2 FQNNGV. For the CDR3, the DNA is TGTGCCAGCAGCTCCGGGGGACCTGGCTACACCTTC. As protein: CASSSGGPGYTF.

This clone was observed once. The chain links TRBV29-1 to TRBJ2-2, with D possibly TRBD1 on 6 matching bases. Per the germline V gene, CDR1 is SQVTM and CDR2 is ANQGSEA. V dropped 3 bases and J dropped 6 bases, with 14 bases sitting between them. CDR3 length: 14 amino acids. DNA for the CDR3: TGCAGCGTTGAGATGGGACCAGGGGCCGGGGAGCTGTTTTTT. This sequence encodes CSVEMGPGAGELFF.

The CDR3 nucleotides read TGTGCCAGCAGTCCCGGAGAAGGCAGAGGGTTGGCTCAGCCCCAGCATTTT. Its translation: CASSPGEGRGLAQPQHF. This chain uses TRBV7-9 with TRBJ1-5; D call uncertain. The CDR3 has 17 residues. V was trimmed by 6 bases and J by 6 bases, leaving 24 bases between them. Germline CDR1 is SEHNR and CDR2 is FQNEAQ (reference sequence).

CDR3: CASSPGSYGYTF. The CDR3 DNA follows: TGTGCCAGCAGCCCGGGAAGCTATGGCTACACCTTC. The chain couples TRBV28 to TRBJ1-2; no reliable D call. The ends were cut back, 6 bases at V and 4 bases at J, with 9 bases in the middle. Germline assignment: CDR1 MDHEN and CDR2 SYDVKM. This CDR3 has 12 residues.

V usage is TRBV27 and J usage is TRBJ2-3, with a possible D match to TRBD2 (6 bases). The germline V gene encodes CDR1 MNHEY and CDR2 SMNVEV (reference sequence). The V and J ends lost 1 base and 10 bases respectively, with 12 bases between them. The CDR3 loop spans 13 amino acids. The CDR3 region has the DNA TGTGCCAGCAGTTTATATTCAGGGAGGCCGCAGTATTTT. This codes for CASSLYSGRPQYF.

DNA for the CDR3: TGTGCCAGCAGCTTAGCGCTGCGTCAGGGCGAGCAGTACTTC. Encoded protein: CASSLALRQGEQYF. The chain links TRBV11-1 to TRBJ2-7; possibly TRBD1 for D (5 bases). Germline V gene data show CDR1 as SGHAT and CDR2 as FQDESV (reference sequence). Trimming took 0 bases from V and 6 from J, leaving 12 bases between them. This CDR3 comprises 14 residues.

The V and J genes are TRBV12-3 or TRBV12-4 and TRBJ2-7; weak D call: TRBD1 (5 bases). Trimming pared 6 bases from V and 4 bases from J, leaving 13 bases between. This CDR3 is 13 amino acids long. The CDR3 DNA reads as TGTGCCAGCAGCCTGACAGAGAATTACGAGCAGTACTTC. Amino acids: CASSLTENYEQYF.

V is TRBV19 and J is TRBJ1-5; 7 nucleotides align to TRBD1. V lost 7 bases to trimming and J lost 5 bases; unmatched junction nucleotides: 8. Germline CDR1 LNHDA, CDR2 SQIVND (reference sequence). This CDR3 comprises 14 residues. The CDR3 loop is CASNSDRDYQPQHF. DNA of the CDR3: TGTGCCAGTAATTCCGACAGGGACTATCAGCCCCAGCATTTT. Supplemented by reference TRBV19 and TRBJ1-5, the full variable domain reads DGGITQSPKYLFRKEGQNVTLSCEQNLNHDAMYWYRQDPGQGLRLIYYSQIVNDFQKGDIAEGYSVSREKKESFPLTVTSAQKNPTAFYLCASNSDRDYQPQHFGDGTRLSIL.

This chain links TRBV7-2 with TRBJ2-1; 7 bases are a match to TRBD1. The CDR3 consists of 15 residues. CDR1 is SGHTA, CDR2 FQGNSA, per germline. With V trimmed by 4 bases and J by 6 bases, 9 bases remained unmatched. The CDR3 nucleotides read TGTGCCAGCAGCTCATTCGGGACAGACTCCAATGAGCAGTTCTTC. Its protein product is CASSSFGTDSNEQFF.

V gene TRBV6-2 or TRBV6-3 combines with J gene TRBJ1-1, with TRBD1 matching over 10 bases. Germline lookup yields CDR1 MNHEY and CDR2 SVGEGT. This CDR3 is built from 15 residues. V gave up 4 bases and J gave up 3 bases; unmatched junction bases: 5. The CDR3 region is CASSFPGQGYTEAFF. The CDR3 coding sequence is TGTGCCAGCAGTTTTCCGGGACAGGGGTACACTGAAGCTTTCTTT.

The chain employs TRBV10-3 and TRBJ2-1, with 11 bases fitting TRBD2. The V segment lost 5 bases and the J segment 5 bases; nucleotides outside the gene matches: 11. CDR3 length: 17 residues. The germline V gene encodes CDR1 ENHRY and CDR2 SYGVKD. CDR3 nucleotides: TGTGCCATCAGTAGAACGGCTAGCGGGAGGTGGGACAATGAGCAGTTCTTC. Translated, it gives CAISRTASGRWDNEQFF.

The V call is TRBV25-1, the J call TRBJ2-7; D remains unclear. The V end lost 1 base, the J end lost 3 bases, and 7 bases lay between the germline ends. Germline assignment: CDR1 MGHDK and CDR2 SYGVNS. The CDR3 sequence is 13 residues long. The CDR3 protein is CASSESGLYEQYF. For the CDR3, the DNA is TGTGCCAGCAGTGAATCGGGTCTCTACGAGCAGTACTTC.

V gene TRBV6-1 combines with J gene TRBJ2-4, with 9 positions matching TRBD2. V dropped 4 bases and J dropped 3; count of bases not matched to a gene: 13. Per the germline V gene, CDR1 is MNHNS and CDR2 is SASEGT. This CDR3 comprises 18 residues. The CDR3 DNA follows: TGTGCCAGCAGTGCAAAGTCAGCGGGGGGACATCTCAAAAACATTCAGTACTTC. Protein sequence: CASSAKSAGGHLKNIQYF.

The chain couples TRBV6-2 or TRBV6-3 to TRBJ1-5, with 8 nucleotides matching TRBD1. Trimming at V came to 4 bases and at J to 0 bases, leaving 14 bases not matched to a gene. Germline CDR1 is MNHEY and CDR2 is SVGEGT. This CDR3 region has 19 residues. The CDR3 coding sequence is TGTGCCAGCAGTTCCTCCCTTGGCGGGACAGGAGATAGCAATCAGCCCCAGCATTTT. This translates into CASSSSLGGTGDSNQPQHF.

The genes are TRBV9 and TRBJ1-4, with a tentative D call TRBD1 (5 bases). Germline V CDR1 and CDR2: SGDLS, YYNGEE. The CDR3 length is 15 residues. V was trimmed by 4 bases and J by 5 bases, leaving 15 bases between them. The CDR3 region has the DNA TGTGCCAGCAGCACTCGGGGAGGGGCCAATGAAAAACTGTTTTTT. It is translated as CASSTRGGANEKLFF.

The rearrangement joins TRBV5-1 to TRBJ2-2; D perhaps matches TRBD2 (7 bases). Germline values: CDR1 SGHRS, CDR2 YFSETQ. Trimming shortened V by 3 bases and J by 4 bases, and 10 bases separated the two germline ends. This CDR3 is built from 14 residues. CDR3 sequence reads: CASSSRGGTGELFF. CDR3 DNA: TGCGCCAGCAGCTCTAGGGGGGGCACCGGGGAGCTGTTTTTT.